This passage covers 10 T cell receptor beta chains from one sample sequenced in a study of T cells expressing NK-cell markers. TCRdb reprocessed the 5' RACE reads and stores each CDR3 protein as one record, lacking DNA. In total, the table holds about 550,000 distinct CDR3 sequences. Input material: blood T cells: a sorted CD56 or NKG2C T cell subset, CD4+ or CD8+ T cells, or bulk PBMC T cells (not recorded which). The receptor source for this set is a man between 18 and 35 years old in good health.

J is TRBJ2-1 and V is TRBV20-1; as DNA is missing, the TRBD1 call by TCRdb cannot be tested. The CDR3 contains 13 residues. From germline, CDR1 is DFQATT and CDR2 SNEGSKA (reference sequence). The CDR3 region is CSAVDWAGNEQFF.

V gene TRBV2 combines with J gene TRBJ2-1. CDR3 length equals 15 residues. From germline, CDR1 is SNHLY and CDR2 FYNNEI. CDR3 sequence reads: CASSDVTLTYNEQFF.

The CDR3 spells CASSLPGTGTDTQYF. The gene calls are TRBV5-1 and TRBJ2-3; there is no DNA to check the TCRdb D call of TRBD1. The CDR3 is 15 amino acids. Per germline, CDR1 SGHRS and CDR2 YFSETQ.

The chain is built from TRBV11-2 and TRBJ1-4; the TRBD1 assignment by TCRdb is unverifiable without DNA. CDR3 length: 15 residues. Germline V gene lookup returns CDR1 SGHAT and CDR2 FQNNGV. CDR3 sequence reads: CASSLEGQGKGKLFF.

This CDR3 reads CSVEPSLGKAGLSYNEQFF. V usage is TRBV29-1 and J usage is TRBJ2-1; TCRdb designates TRBD2, a call that cannot be tested without DNA. CDR1 is SQVTM and CDR2 is ANQGSEA in the germline V gene. The CDR3 has 19 amino acids.

The genes are TRBV3-1 and TRBJ2-1. Germline V CDR1 and CDR2: LGHDT, YNNKEL (reference sequence). This CDR3 spans 11 amino acids. The CDR3 sequence: CASSQGYEQFF.

The chain joins TRBV29-1 to TRBJ1-2; TCRdb lists TRBD1, though no DNA is available to test this call. Germline lookup yields CDR1 SQVTM and CDR2 ANQGSEA. The CDR3 sequence is 15 residues long. The CDR3 sequence is CSVALLGGQGYGYTF.

The V and J genes are TRBV7-8 and TRBJ2-1; TCRdb calls TRBD1, which cannot be checked without DNA. Germline CDR1 SGHVS, CDR2 FQNEAQ. This CDR3 spans 13 amino acids. The CDR3 region is CASSAPEGNEQFF.

The chain links TRBV7-2 to TRBJ2-2. CDR1 and CDR2 (germline): SGHTA, FQGNSA. The CDR3 totals 14 residues. CDR3 in amino acids: CASSLDPIGGELFF.

The chain joins TRBV20-1 to TRBJ2-7; TCRdb's assignment of TRBD1 cannot be checked, as there is no DNA. CDR1 DFQATT and CDR2 SNEGSKA come from the germline V gene (reference sequence). The CDR3 covers 14 residues. CDR3 amino acids: CSALDRAAHYEQYF.